The entry below describes one TCR beta chain. TCRdb re-called the 5' RACE reads and catalogs CDR3 proteins one per entry, DNA excluded. The sample is made up of about 210,000 distinct CDR3 sequences, and the top ten hold 7.5% to 8% of it. Germline loops: CDR1 SEHNR, CDR2 FQNEAQ (reference sequence). The CDR3 totals 15 residues. These data are taken from a study of monozygotic twins with inflammatory bowel disease. The sequence was collected from a human donor with ulcerative colitis or Crohn's disease, or a healthy co-twin of an affected twin (not recorded which). This chain links TRBV7-9 with TRBJ2-7; lacking DNA, the TRBD1 call made by TCRdb goes unchecked. Sequenced: blood. The CDR3 spells CASSPRDRLSYEQYF.